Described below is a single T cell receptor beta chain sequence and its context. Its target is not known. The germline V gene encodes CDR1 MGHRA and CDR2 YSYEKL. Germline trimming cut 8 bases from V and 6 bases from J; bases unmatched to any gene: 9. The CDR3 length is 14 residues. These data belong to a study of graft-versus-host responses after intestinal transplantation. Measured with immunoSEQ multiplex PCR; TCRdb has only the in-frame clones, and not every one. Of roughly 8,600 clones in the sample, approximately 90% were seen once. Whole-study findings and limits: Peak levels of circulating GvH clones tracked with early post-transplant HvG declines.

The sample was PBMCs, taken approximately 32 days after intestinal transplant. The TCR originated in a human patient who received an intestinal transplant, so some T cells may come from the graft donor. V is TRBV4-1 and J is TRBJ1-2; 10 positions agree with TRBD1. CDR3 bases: TGCGCCAGCTCATGGGACAGGGGAATGAATGGCTACACCTTC. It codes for CASSWDRGMNGYTF.